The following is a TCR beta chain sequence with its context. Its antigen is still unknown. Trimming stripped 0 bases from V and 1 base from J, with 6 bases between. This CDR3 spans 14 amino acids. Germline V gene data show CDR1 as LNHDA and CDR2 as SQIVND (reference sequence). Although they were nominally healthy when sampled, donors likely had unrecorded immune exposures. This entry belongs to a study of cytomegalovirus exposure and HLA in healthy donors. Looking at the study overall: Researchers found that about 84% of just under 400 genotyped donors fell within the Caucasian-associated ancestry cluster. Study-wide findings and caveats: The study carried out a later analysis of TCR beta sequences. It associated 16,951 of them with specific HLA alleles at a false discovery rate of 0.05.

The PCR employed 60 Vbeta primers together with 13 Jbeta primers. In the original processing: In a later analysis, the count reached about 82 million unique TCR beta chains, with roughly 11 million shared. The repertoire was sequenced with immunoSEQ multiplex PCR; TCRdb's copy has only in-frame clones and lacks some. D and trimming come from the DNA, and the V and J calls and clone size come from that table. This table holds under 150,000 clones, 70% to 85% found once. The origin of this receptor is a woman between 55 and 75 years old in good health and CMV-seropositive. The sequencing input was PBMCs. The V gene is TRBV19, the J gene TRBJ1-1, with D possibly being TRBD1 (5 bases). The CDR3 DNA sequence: TGTGCCAGTAGTATAGATCAGGGGAACACTGAAGCTTTCTTT. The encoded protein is CASSIDQGNTEAFF.